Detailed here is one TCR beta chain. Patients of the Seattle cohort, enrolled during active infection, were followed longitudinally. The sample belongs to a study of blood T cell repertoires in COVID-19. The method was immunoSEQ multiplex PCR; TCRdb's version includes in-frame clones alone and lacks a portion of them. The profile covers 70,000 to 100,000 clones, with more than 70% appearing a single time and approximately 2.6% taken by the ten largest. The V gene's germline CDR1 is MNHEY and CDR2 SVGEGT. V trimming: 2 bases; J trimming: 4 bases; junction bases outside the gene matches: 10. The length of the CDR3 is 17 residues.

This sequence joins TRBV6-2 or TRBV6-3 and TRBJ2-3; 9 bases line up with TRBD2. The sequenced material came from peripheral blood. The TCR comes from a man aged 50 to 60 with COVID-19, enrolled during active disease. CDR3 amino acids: CASSYQLAGGPPDTQYF. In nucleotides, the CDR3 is TGTGCCAGCAGTTACCAACTTGCGGGGGGGCCCCCAGATACGCAGTATTTT.